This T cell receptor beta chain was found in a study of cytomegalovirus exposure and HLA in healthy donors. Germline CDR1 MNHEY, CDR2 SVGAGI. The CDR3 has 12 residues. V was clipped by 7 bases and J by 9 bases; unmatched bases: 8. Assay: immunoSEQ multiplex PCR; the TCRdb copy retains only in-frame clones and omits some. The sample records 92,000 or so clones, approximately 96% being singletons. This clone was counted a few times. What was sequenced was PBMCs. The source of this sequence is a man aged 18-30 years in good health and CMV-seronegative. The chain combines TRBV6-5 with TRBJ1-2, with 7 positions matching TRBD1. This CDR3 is CASIQQGISYTF. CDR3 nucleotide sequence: TGTGCCAGCATCCAACAGGGGATCAGCTACACCTTC.